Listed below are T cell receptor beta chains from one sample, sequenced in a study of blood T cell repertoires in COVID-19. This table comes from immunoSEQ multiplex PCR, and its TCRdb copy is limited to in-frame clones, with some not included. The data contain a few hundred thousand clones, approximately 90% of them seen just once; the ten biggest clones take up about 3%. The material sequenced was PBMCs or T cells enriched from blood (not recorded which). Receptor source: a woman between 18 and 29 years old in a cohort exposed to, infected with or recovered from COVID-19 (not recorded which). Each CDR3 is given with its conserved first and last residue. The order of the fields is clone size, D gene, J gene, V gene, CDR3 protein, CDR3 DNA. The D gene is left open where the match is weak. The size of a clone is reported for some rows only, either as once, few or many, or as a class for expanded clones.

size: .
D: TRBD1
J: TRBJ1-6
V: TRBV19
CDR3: CASSPRGGGSPLHF
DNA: TGTGCCAGTAGTCCCCGTGGAGGGGGCTCACCCCTCCACTTT

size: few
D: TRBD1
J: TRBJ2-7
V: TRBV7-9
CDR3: CASSRFSDRNSYEQYF
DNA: TGTGCCAGCAGCCGTTTTTCGGACAGGAACTCCTACGAGCAGTACTTC

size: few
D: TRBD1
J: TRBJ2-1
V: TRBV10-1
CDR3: CASSRDRVSNEQFF
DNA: TGCGCCAGCAGCCGGGACAGGGTATCCAATGAGCAGTTCTTC

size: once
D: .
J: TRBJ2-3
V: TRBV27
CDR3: CASTDTDTQYF
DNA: TGTGCCAGCACAGACACAGATACGCAGTATTTT

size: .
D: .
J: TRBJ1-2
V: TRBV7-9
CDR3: CASRPADFYGYTF
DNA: TGTGCCAGCAGACCGGCGGATTTCTATGGCTACACCTTC

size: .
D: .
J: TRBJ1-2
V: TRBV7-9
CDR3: CASSQRESYGYTF
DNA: TGTGCCAGCAGCCAGCGGGAGAGTTATGGCTACACCTTC

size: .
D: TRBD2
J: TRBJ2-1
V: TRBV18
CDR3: CASSQIAGDGNEQFF
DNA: TGTGCCAGCTCACAAATAGCGGGAGACGGCAATGAGCAGTTCTTC

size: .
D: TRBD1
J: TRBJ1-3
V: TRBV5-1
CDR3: CASSLDRGSGNTIYF
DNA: TGCGCCAGCAGCTTGGACAGGGGTTCTGGAAACACCATATATTTT

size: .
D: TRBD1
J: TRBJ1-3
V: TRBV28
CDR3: CASTSPTGPGNTIYF
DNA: TGTGCCAGCACCTCCCCGACAGGGCCTGGAAACACCATATATTTT

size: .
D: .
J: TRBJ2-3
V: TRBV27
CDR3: CASRTRNSFSTDTQYF
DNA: TGTGCCAGCAGGACTAGGAACTCCTTTAGCACAGATACGCAGTATTTT

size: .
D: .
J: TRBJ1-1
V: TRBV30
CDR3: CAWDTPGKAFF
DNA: TGTGCCTGGGACACTCCCGGGAAAGCTTTCTTT

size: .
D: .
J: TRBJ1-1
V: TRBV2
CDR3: CASRAATEAFF
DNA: TGTGCCAGCAGGGCGGCCACTGAAGCTTTCTTT

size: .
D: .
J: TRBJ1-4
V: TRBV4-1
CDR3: CASSQDSGSTNEKLFF
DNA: TGCGCCAGCAGCCAAGACTCGGGTTCAACTAATGAAAAACTGTTTTTT

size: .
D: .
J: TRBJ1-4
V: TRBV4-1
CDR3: CASSQEGGRGAMGEKLFF
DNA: TGCGCCAGCAGCCAAGAAGGGGGGAGGGGGGCTATGGGAGAAAAACTGTTTTTT

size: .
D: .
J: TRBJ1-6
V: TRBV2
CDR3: CASSENGMANFSPLHF
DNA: TGTGCCAGCAGTGAAAACGGGATGGCTAATTTTTCACCCCTCCACTTT

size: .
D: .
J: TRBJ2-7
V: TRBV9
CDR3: CASSVAGAGEQYF
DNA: TGTGCCAGCAGCGTAGCAGGGGCTGGTGAGCAGTACTTC

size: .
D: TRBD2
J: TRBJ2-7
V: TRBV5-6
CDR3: CASSLGLAGGPGEQYF
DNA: TGTGCCAGCAGCTTGGGACTAGCGGGGGGGCCGGGCGAGCAGTACTTC

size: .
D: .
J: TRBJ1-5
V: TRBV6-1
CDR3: CASSETWGGSQPQHF
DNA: TGTGCCAGCAGTGAAACGTGGGGGGGGAGTCAGCCCCAGCATTTT

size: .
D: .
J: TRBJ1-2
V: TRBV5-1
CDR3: CASSLWPESNYGYTF
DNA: TGCGCCAGCAGCTTGTGGCCAGAAAGTAACTATGGCTACACCTTC

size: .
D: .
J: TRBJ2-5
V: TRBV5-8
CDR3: CASSLGQGHPETQYF
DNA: TGTGCCAGCAGCTTGGGGCAGGGGCACCCAGAGACCCAGTACTTC

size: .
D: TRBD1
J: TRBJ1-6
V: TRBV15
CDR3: CATSRRGQGNSPLHF
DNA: TGTGCCACCAGCAGACGGGGACAGGGGAATTCACCCCTCCACTTT

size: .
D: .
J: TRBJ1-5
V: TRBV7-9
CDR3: CASSPDGLLNQPQHF
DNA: TGTGCCAGCAGCCCCGATGGACTCCTAAATCAGCCCCAGCATTTT

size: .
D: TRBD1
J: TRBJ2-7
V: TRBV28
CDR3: CASSHGTGFSYEQYF
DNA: TGTGCCAGCAGTCATGGGACAGGTTTTTCCTACGAGCAGTACTTC

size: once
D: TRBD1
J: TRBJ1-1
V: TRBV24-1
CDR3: CATSDSRTGNTEAFF
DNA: TGTGCCACCAGTGATTCGCGGACAGGAAACACTGAAGCTTTCTTT

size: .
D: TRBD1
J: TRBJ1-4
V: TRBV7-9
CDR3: CASSRGTGGEKLFF
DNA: TGTGCCAGCAGCCGAGGGACAGGGGGCGAAAAACTGTTTTTT

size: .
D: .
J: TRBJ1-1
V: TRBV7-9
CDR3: CATTTGNTEAFF
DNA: TGTGCCACCACCACAGGGAACACTGAAGCTTTCTTT

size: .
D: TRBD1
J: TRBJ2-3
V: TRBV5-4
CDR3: CASSSGQGTDTQYF
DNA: TGTGCCAGCAGCTCCGGACAGGGCACAGATACGCAGTATTTT

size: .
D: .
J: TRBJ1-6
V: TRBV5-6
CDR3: CASSLADSANSPLHF
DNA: TGTGCCAGCAGCTTGGCCGACAGCGCAAATTCACCCCTCCACTTT

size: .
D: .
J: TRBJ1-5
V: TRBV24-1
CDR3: CATIKVQGRRIFNNQPQHF
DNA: TGTGCCACCATCAAGGTCCAGGGGAGAAGAATATTTAACAATCAGCCCCAGCATTTT

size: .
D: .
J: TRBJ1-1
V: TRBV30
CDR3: CAWSRTGYTEAFF
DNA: TGTGCCTGGAGTAGAACAGGGTACACTGAAGCTTTCTTT

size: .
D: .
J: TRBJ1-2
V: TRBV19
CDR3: CASSIVRGDGYTF
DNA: TGTGCCAGTAGTATAGTCAGGGGCGATGGCTACACCTTC

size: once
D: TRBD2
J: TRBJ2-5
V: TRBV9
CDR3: CASSPTLGGKETQYF
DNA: TGTGCCAGCAGCCCCACCTTGGGGGGGAAAGAGACCCAGTACTTC

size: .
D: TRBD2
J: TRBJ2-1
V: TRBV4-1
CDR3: CASSQGPGLAVRFF
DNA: TGCGCCAGCAGCCAAGGCCCCGGACTAGCGGTACGATTCTTC

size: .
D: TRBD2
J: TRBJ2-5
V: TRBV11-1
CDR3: CASYKPAEAGVTQYF
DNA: TGTGCCAGCTATAAACCCGCCGAGGCGGGGGTGACCCAGTACTTC

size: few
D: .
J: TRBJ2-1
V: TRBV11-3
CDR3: CASSLRSGVYSSYNEQFF
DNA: TGTGCCAGCAGCTTAAGGTCGGGAGTATACAGCTCCTACAATGAGCAGTTCTTC

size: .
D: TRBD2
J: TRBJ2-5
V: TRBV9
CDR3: CASSVAPGLAGLQETQYF
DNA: TGTGCCAGCAGCGTCGCACCCGGTTTAGCGGGACTTCAAGAGACCCAGTACTTC

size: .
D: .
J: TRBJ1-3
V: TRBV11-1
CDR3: CASSLTGPGNTIYF
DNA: TGTGCCAGCAGCTTAACAGGTCCTGGAAACACCATATATTTT

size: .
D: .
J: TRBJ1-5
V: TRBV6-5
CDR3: CASSYSGAQPQHF
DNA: TGTGCCAGCAGTTACTCGGGGGCTCAGCCCCAGCATTTT

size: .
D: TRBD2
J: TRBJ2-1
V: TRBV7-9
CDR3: CASSLTASGLYNEQFF
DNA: TGTGCCAGCAGCTTAACGGCTAGCGGGCTCTACAATGAGCAGTTCTTC

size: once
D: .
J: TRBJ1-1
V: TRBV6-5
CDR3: CASSYFGDTEAFF
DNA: TGTGCCAGCAGTTACTTCGGGGACACTGAAGCTTTCTTT

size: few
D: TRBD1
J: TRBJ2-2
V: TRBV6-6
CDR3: CASSRFKDRVGSGELFF
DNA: TGTGCCAGCAGTCGTTTCAAAGACAGGGTAGGCTCCGGGGAGCTGTTTTTT